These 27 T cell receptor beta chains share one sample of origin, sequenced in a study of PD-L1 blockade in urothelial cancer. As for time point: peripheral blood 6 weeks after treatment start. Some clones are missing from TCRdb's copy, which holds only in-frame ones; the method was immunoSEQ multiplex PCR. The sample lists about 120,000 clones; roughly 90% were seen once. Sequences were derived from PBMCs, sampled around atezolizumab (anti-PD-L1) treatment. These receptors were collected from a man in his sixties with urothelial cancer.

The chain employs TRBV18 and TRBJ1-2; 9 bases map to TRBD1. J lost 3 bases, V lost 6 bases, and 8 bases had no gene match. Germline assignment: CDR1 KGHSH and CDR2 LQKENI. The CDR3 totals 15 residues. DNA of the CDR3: TGTGCCAGCTCCTGGACAGGGGATGAGGACTATGGCTACACCTTC. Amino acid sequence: CASSWTGDEDYGYTF. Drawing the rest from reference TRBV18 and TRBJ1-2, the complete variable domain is NAGVMQNPRHLVRRRGQEARLRCSPMKGHSHVYWYRQLPEEGLKFMVYLQKENIIDESGMPKERFSAEFPKEGPSILRIQQVVRGDSAAYFCASSWTGDEDYGYTFGSGTRLTVV.

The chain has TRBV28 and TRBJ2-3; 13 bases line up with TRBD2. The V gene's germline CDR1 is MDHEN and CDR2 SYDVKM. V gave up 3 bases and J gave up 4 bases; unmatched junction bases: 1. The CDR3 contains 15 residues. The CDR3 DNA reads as TGTGCCAGCAGTTTTGGGACTAGCGGGGCAGATACGCAGTATTTT. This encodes CASSFGTSGADTQYF.

Written as DNA, the CDR3 is TGTGCCAGCACAACGGGATTCACTGAAGCTTTCTTT. This codes for CASTTGFTEAFF. V usage is TRBV28 and J usage is TRBJ1-1; no reliable D call. CDR1 and CDR2 (germline): MDHEN, SYDVKM. The CDR3 contains 12 residues. The germline V and J ends were trimmed by 7 bases and 4 bases, with 10 bases remaining between them.

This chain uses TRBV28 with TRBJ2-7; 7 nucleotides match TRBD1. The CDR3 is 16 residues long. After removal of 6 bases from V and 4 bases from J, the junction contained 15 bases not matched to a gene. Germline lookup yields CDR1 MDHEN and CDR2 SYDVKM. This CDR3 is CASSGKTGTFGYEQYF. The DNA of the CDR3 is TGTGCCAGCAGCGGAAAGACAGGGACCTTCGGGTACGAGCAGTACTTC.

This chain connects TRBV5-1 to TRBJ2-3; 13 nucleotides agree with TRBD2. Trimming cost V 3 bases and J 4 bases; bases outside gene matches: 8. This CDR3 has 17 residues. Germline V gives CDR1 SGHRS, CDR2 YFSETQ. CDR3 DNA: TGCGCCAGCAGCTCCCTAGGACTAGCGGGAGCCCCAGATACGCAGTATTTT. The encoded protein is CASSSLGLAGAPDTQYF.

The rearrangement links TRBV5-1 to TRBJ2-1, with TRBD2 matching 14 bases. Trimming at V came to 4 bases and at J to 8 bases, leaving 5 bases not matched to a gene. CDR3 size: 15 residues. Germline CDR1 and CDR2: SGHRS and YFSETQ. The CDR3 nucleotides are TGCGCCAGCAGCCAGACTAGCGGGGGGGGTGATGAGCAGTTCTTC. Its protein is CASSQTSGGGDEQFF.

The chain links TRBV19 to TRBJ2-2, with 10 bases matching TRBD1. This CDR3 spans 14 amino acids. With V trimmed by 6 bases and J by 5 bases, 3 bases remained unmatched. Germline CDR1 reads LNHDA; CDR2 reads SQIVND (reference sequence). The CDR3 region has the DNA TGTGCCAGTAGGGGGACAGGGGAAACCGGGGAGCTGTTTTTT. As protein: CASRGTGETGELFF.

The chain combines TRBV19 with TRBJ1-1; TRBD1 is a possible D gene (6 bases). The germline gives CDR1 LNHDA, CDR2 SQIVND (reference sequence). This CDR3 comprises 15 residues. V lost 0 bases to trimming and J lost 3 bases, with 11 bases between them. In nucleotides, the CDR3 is TGTGCCAGTAGTATAGAGGGCAGGGGAGACACTGAAGCTTTCTTT. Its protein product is CASSIEGRGDTEAFF.

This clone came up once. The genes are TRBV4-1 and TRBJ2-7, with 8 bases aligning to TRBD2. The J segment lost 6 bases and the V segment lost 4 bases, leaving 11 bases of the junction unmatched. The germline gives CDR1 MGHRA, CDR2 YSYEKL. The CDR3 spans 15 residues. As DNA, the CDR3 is TGCGCCAGCAGCCCACGGTTAGCGGGAAACGGCGAGCAGTACTTC. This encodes CASSPRLAGNGEQYF.

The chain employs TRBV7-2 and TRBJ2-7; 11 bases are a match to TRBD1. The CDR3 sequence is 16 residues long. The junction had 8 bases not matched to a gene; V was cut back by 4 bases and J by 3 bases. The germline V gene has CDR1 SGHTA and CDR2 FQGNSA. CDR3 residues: CASSSQGTGGGYEQYF. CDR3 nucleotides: TGTGCCAGCAGCTCCCAAGGGACAGGGGGGGGCTACGAGCAGTACTTC.

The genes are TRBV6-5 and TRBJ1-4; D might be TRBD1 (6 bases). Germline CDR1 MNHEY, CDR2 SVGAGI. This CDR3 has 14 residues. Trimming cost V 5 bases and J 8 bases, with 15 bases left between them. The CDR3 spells CASSLGGHIEKLFF. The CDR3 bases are TGTGCCAGCAGTCTAGGGGGTCATATCGAAAAACTGTTTTTT.

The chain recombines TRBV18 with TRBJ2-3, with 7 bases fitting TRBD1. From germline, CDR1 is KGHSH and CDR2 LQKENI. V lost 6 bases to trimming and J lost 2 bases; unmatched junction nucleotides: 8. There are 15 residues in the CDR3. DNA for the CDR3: TGTGCCAGCTCTCCCCGACAGGGCTACACAGATACGCAGTATTTT. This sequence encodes CASSPRQGYTDTQYF.

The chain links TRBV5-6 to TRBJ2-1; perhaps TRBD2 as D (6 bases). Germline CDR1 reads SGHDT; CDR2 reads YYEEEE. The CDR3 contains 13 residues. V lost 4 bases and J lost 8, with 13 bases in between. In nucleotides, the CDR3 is TGTGCCAGCAGCCGAACCGGGGGTGATGAGCAGTTCTTC. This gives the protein CASSRTGGDEQFF.

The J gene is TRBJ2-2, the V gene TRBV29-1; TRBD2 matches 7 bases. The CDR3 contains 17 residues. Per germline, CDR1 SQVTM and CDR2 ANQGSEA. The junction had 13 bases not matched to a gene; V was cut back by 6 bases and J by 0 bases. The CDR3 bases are TGCAGCGTCGTTGAGCGGCCGGGACTACCGAACACCGGGGAGCTGTTTTTT. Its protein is CSVVERPGLPNTGELFF.

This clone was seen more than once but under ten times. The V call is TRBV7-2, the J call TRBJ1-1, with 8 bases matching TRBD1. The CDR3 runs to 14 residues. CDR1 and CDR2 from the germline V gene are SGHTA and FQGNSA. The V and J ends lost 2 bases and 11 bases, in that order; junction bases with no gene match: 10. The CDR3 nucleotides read TGTGCCAGCAGCTTAAGAAGAGTGACAGGGGTGGCTTTCTTT. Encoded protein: CASSLRRVTGVAFF.

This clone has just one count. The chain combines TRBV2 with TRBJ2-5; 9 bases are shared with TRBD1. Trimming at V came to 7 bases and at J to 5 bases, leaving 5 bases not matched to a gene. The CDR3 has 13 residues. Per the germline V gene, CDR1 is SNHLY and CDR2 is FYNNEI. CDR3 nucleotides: TGTGCCAGCACCGGGACAGGGTTGGAGACCCAGTACTTC. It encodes CASTGTGLETQYF. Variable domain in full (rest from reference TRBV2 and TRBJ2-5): EPEVTQTPSHQVTQMGQEVILRCVPISNHLYFYWYRQILGQKVEFLVSFYNNEISEKSEIFDDQFSVERPDGSNFTLKIRSTKLEDSAMYFCASTGTGLETQYFGPGTRLLVL.

The CDR3 here is CASSYRTGGRINQPQHF. CDR3 bases: TGTGCCAGTAGTTACAGGACAGGGGGCCGAATTAATCAGCCCCAGCATTTT. The chain has TRBV19 and TRBJ1-5, with 11 positions matching TRBD1. Germline CDR1 LNHDA, CDR2 SQIVND (reference sequence). V trimming: 5 bases; J trimming: 4 bases; junction bases outside the gene matches: 10. The CDR3 sequence is 17 residues long.

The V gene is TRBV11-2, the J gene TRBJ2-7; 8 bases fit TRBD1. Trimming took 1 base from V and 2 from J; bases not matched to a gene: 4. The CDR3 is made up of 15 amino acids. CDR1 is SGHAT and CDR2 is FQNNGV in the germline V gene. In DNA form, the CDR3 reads TGTGCCAGCAGCTTAGGGACAGGGACGACCTACGAGCAGTACTTC. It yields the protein CASSLGTGTTYEQYF.

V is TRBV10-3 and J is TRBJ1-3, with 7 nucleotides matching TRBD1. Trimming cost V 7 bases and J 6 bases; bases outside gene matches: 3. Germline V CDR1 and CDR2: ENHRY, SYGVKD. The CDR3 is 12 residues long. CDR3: CAITQGENTIYF. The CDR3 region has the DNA TGTGCCATCACTCAGGGGGAAAACACCATATATTTT.

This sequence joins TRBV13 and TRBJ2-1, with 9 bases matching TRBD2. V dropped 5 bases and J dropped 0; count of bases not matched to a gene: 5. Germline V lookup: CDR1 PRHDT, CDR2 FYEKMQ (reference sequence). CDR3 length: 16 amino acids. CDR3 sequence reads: CASSQFSGSSYNEQFF. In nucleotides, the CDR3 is TGTGCCAGCAGCCAATTTAGCGGGAGCTCCTACAATGAGCAGTTCTTC.

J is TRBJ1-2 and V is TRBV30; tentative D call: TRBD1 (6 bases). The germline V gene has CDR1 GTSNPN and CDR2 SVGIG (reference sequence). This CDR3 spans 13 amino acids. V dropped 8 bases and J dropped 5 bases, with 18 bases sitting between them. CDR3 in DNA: TGTGCCGGGACACCAGGGAAAGGGTATGGCTACACCTTC. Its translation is CAGTPGKGYGYTF.

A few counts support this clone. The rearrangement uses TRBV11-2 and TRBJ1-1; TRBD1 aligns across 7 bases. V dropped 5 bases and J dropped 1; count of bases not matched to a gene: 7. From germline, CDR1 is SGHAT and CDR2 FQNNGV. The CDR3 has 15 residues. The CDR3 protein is CASSITDRENTEAFF. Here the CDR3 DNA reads TGTGCCAGCAGCATTACCGACAGGGAGAACACTGAAGCTTTCTTT.

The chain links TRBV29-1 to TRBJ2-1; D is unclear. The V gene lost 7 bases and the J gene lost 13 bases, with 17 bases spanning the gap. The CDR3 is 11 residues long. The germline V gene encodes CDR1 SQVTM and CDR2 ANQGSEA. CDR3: CSGQLEPRQFF. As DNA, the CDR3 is TGCAGCGGCCAACTCGAACCGAGACAGTTCTTC.

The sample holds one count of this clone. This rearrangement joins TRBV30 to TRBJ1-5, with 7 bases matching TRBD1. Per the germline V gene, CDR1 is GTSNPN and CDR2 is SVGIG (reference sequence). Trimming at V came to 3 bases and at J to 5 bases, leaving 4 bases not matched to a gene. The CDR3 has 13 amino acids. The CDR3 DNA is TGTGCCTGGAGCCTGGGGACAGATCAGCCCCAGCATTTT. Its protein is CAWSLGTDQPQHF.

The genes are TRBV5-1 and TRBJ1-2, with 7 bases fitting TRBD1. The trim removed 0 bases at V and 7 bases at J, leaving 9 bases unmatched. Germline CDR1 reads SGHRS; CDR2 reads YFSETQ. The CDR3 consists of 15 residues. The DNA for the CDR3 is TGCGCCAGCAGCTTGGCCTTACAGGGGATGGGTGGCTACACCTTC. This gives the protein CASSLALQGMGGYTF.

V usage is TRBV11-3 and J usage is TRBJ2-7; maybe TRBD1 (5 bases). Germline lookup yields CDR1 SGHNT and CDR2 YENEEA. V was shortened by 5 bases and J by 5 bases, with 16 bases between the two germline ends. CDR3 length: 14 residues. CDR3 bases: TGTGCCAGCAGCCCCGTGGCAGGGAAAGACGAGCAGTACTTC. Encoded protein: CASSPVAGKDEQYF.

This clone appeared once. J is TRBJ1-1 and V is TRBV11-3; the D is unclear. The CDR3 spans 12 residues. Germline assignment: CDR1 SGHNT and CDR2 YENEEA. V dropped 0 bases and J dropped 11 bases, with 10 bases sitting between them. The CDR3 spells CASSLEEEHAFF. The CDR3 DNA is TGTGCCAGCAGCTTAGAGGAGGAGCACGCTTTCTTT.